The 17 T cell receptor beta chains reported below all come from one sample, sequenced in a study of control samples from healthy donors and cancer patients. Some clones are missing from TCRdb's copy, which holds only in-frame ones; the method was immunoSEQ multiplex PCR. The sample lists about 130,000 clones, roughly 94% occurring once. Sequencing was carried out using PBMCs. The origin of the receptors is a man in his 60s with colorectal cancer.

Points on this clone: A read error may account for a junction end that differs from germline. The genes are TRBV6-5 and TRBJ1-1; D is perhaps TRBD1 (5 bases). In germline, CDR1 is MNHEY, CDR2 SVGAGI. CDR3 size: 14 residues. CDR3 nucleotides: TGTGCCGGCAGTTTAGGGGCGGTGAACACTGAAGCTTTCTTT. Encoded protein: CAGSLGAVNTEAFF.

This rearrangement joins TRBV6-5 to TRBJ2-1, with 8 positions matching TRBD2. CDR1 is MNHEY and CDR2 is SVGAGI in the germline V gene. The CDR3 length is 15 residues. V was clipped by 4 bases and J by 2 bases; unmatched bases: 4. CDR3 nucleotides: TGTGCCAGCAGTTCGGGGGGGGCTACCTACAATGAGCAGTTCTTC. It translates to CASSSGGATYNEQFF.

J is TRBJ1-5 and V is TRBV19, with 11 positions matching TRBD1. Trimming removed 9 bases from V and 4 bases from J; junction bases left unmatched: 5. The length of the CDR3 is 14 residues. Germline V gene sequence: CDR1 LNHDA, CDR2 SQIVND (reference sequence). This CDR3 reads CASIGTGGNQPQHF. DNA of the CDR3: TGTGCCAGCATCGGGACAGGGGGTAATCAGCCCCAGCATTTT.

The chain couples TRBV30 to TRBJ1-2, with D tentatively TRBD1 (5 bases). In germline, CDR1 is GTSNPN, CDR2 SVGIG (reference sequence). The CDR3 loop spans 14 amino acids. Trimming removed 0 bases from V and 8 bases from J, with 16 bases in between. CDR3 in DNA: TGTGCCTGGAGTGTACGGGGGGTAAAGAGGGGCTACACCTTC. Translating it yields CAWSVRGVKRGYTF.

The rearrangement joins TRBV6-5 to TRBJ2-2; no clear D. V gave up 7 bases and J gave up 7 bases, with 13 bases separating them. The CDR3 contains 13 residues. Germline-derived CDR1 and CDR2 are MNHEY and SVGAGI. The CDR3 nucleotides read TGTGCCAGCATCCCGGACGGCCGCGGGGAGCTGTTTTTT. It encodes CASIPDGRGELFF.

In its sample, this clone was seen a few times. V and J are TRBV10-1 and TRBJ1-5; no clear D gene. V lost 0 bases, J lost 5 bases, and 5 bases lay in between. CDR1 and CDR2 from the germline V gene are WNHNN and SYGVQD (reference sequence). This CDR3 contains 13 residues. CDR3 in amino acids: CASSESRDQPQHF. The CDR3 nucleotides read TGCGCCAGCAGTGAGTCAAGGGATCAGCCCCAGCATTTT.

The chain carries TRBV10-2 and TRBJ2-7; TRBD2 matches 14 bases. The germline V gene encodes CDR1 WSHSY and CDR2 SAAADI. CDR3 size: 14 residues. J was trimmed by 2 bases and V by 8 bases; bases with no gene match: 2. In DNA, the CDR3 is TGCGCCAGCCGGGGACTAGCGGGGGCCTACGAGCAGTACTTC. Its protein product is CASRGLAGAYEQYF.

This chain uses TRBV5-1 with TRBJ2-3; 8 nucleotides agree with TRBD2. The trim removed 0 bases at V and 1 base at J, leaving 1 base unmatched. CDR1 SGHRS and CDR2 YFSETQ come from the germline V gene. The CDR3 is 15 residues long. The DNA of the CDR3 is TGCGCCAGCAGCTTGGCGGGGGGGGGCACAGATACGCAGTATTTT. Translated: CASSLAGGGTDTQYF. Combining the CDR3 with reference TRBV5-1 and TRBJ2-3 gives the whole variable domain KAGVTQTPRYLIKTRGQQVTLSCSPISGHRSVSWYQQTPGQGLQFLFEYFSETQRNKGNFPGRFSGRQFSNSRSEMNVSTLELGDSALYLCASSLAGGGTDTQYFGPGTRLTVL.

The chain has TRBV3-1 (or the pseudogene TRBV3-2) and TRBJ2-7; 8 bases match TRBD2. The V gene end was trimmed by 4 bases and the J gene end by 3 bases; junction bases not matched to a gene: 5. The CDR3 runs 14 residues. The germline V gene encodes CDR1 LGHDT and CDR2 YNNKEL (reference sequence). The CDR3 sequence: CASSLHGTSYEQYF. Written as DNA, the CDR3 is TGTGCCAGCAGCCTACACGGGACTAGCTACGAGCAGTACTTC.

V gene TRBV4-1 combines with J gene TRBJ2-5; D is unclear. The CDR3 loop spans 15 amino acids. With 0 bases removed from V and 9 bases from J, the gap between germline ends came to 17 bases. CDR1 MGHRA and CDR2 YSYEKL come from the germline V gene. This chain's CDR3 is CASSQDLGQDRAQYF. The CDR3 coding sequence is TGCGCCAGCAGCCAAGATCTTGGGCAGGATAGGGCCCAGTACTTC.

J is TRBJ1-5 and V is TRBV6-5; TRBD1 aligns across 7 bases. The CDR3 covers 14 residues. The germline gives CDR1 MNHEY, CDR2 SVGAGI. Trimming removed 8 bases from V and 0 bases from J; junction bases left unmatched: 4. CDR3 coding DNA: TGTGCCAGCTGGGACAGCTATAGCAATCAGCCCCAGCATTTT. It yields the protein CASWDSYSNQPQHF.

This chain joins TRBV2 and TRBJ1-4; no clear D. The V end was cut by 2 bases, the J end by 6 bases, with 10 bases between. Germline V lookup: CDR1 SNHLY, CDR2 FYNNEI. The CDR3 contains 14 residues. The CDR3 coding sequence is TGTGCCAGCAGTGAATTTGGGTTAGATGAAAAACTGTTTTTT. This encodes CASSEFGLDEKLFF.

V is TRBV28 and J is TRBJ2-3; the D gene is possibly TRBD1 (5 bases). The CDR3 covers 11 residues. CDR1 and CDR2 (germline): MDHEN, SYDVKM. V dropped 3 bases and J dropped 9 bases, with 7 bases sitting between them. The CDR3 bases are TGTGCCAGCAGTTTCACAGGAACGCAGTATTTT. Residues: CASSFTGTQYF.

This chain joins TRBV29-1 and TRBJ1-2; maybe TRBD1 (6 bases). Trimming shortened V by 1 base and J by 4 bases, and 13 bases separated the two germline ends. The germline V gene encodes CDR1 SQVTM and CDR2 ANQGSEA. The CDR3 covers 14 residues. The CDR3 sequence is CSVEGQGPSYGYTF. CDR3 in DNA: TGCAGCGTTGAAGGGCAGGGGCCTTCCTATGGCTACACCTTC.

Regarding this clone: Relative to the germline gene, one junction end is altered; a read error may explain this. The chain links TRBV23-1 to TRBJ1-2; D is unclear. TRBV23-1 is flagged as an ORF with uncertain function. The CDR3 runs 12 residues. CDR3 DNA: TGCGCCAGCAGCCAATCCCCGGGAGGCTACACCTTC. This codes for CASSQSPGGYTF.

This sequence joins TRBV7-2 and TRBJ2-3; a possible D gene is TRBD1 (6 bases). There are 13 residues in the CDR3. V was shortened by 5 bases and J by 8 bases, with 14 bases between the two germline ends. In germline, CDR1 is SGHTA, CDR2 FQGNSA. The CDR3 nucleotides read TGTGCCAGCAGCGACGGACAGCAGGCTACGCAGTATTTT. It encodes CASSDGQQATQYF.

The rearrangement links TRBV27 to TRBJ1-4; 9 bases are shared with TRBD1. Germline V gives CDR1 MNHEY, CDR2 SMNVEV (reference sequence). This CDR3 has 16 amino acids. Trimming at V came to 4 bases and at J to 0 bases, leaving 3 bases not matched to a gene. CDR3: CASSWDRATTNEKLFF. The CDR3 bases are TGTGCCAGCAGTTGGGACAGGGCCACAACTAATGAAAAACTGTTTTTT.